This paragraph covers one T cell receptor (beta chain) sequence. Antigen specificity is unknown. The sort gate was single viable CD3+CD4+CD8-CD45RO+ cells for memory CD4+ T cells. Donors' CMV status reflects serum IgG against pp150, pp28, p38, p52. After thawing, CD4+ T cells were positively selected. The data were produced by immunoSEQ multiplex PCR, yet TCRdb's version contains in-frame clones alone and is incomplete. This table holds almost 45,000 clones, around three quarters found once. This sample is drawn from a study of memory CD4+ T cells and cytomegalovirus serostatus. Overall study: Healthy Belgian adult donors included several CMV-positive and 20 to 30 CMV-negative people. Study-level results: CD4+ memory repertoires contained about 40% of the roughly 150 reported CMV TCRbeta sequences.

The source is an adult in good health and CMV-seronegative. The sequenced sample consisted of memory CD4+ T cells from blood.

For the CDR3, the DNA is TGTGCCAGCAGCTTTGACCCGGAGGACAGCTTCTACGAGCAGTACTTC. It is translated as CASSFDPEDSFYEQYF. The genes are TRBV7-2 and TRBJ2-7; D might be TRBD1 (6 bases). Germline CDR1 reads SGHTA; CDR2 reads FQGNSA. This CDR3 region has 16 residues. V was shortened by 3 bases and J by 3 bases, with 18 bases between the two germline ends.